Below, 10 T cell receptor beta chains from the same sample are listed, as sequenced in a study of T-cell memory formation after mild COVID-19. Using its own MiXCR run on the 5' RACE reads, TCRdb lists one record per CDR3 protein. Among 95,000 to 110,000 distinct CDR3 sequences listed, about 15% were seen once. The sample comprised PBMCs or a T cell subset sorted from them (not recorded which). All receptors come from a young man who had mild COVID-19 (a few samples of this study predate the infection). Cell type and time point are not known.

The rearrangement uses TRBV4-3 and TRBJ1-1; D is unresolved. There are 15 residues in the CDR3. Looked up from germline, CDR1 is LGHNA and CDR2 is YSLEER. Trimming removed 1 base at V and 0 bases at J, with 9 bases between. The CDR3 sequence: CASSQGPGLNTEAFF. For the CDR3, the DNA is TGCGCCAGCAGCCAAGGCCCAGGACTGAACACTGAAGCTTTCTTT.

The rearrangement links TRBV12-3 or TRBV12-4 to TRBJ2-2; 8 nucleotides agree with TRBD1. V dropped 10 bases and J dropped 6; count of bases not matched to a gene: 7. The CDR3 totals 13 residues. CDR3 protein: CATDRGIAGELFF. CDR3 nucleotide sequence: TGTGCCACCGACAGGGGAATTGCCGGGGAGCTGTTTTTT.

The rearrangement uses TRBV9 and TRBJ1-5, with unresolved D. CDR1 and CDR2 (germline): SGDLS, YYNGEE. The CDR3 spans 13 residues. Trimming stripped 0 bases from V and 7 bases from J, with 8 bases between. CDR3 sequence reads: CASSVGEGQPQHF. The CDR3 coding sequence is TGTGCCAGCAGCGTAGGGGAGGGACAGCCCCAGCATTTT.

The table lists this clonotype with a few counts. This sequence joins TRBV5-1 and TRBJ1-1; TRBD1 matches 7 bases. This CDR3 region has 16 residues. From germline, CDR1 is SGHRS and CDR2 YFSETQ. V lost 3 bases to trimming and J lost 0 bases; unmatched junction nucleotides: 8. In DNA, the CDR3 is TGCGCCAGCAGCTACTGGGACAGCTGGTTGAACACTGAAGCTTTCTTT. This codes for CASSYWDSWLNTEAFF. Drawing the rest from reference TRBV5-1 and TRBJ1-1, the complete variable domain is KAGVTQTPRYLIKTRGQQVTLSCSPISGHRSVSWYQQTPGQGLQFLFEYFSETQRNKGNFPGRFSGRQFSNSRSEMNVSTLELGDSALYLCASSYWDSWLNTEAFFGQGTRLTVV.

This clonotype was observed a few times. J is TRBJ1-4 and V is TRBV10-3, with D uncertain. In germline, CDR1 is ENHRY, CDR2 SYGVKD. CDR3 size: 14 residues. V was clipped by 4 bases and J by 8 bases, with 14 bases between them. The CDR3 is CAISGVDRREKLFF. The DNA for the CDR3 is TGTGCCATCAGTGGAGTTGACCGTCGCGAAAAACTGTTTTTT.

The chain is built from TRBV7-3 and TRBJ2-7; D is possibly TRBD1 or TRBD2 (5 bases each). Germline V gene lookup returns CDR1 SGHTA and CDR2 FQGTGA. CDR3 size: 13 residues. Trimming took 4 bases from V and 4 from J, leaving 11 bases between them. The CDR3 sequence is CASSWDGGYEQYF. The CDR3 DNA follows: TGTGCCAGCAGCTGGGACGGAGGATACGAGCAGTACTTC.

This clonotype was observed a handful of times. V and J are TRBV7-2 and TRBJ1-2; D uncertain. The ends were cut back, 3 bases at V and 5 bases at J, with 13 bases in the middle. The CDR3 covers 14 residues. Germline CDR1 reads SGHTA; CDR2 reads FQGNSA. CDR3 coding DNA: TGTGCCAGCAGCTTTCGGACGTTAAAATATGGCTACACCTTC. Amino acids: CASSFRTLKYGYTF.

This clonotype came up a few times. This chain connects TRBV7-9 to TRBJ1-2, with a weak D call TRBD1 (5 bases). The CDR3 runs to 14 residues. V was shortened by 1 base and J by 7 bases, with 13 bases between the two germline ends. CDR1 and CDR2 (germline): SEHNR, FQNEAQ (reference sequence). This CDR3 reads CASSLVGTLPGYTF. In DNA form, the CDR3 reads TGTGCCAGCAGCTTAGTGGGGACCCTCCCTGGCTACACCTTC.

This clonotype has ten or more counts. The genes are TRBV7-3 and TRBJ1-5; 10 bases match TRBD1. V dropped 5 bases and J dropped 11; count of bases not matched to a gene: 12. The germline gives CDR1 SGHTA, CDR2 FQGTGA. The CDR3 runs to 15 residues. CDR3 residues: CASSQTGGTYETQHF. The CDR3 nucleotides read TGTGCCAGCAGCCAGACAGGGGGCACCTATGAAACCCAGCATTTT.

This clonotype has more than one count but fewer than ten. This chain uses TRBV12-3 or TRBV12-4 with TRBJ2-3; tentatively, D is TRBD2 (5 bases). The CDR3 has 16 amino acids. V lost 6 bases and J 3 bases, leaving 19 bases between the germline ends. The CDR3 DNA follows: TGTGCCAGCAGCCAACTAGAGGGCAGTGGGACAGATACGCAGTATTTT. Translating gives CASSQLEGSGTDTQYF.